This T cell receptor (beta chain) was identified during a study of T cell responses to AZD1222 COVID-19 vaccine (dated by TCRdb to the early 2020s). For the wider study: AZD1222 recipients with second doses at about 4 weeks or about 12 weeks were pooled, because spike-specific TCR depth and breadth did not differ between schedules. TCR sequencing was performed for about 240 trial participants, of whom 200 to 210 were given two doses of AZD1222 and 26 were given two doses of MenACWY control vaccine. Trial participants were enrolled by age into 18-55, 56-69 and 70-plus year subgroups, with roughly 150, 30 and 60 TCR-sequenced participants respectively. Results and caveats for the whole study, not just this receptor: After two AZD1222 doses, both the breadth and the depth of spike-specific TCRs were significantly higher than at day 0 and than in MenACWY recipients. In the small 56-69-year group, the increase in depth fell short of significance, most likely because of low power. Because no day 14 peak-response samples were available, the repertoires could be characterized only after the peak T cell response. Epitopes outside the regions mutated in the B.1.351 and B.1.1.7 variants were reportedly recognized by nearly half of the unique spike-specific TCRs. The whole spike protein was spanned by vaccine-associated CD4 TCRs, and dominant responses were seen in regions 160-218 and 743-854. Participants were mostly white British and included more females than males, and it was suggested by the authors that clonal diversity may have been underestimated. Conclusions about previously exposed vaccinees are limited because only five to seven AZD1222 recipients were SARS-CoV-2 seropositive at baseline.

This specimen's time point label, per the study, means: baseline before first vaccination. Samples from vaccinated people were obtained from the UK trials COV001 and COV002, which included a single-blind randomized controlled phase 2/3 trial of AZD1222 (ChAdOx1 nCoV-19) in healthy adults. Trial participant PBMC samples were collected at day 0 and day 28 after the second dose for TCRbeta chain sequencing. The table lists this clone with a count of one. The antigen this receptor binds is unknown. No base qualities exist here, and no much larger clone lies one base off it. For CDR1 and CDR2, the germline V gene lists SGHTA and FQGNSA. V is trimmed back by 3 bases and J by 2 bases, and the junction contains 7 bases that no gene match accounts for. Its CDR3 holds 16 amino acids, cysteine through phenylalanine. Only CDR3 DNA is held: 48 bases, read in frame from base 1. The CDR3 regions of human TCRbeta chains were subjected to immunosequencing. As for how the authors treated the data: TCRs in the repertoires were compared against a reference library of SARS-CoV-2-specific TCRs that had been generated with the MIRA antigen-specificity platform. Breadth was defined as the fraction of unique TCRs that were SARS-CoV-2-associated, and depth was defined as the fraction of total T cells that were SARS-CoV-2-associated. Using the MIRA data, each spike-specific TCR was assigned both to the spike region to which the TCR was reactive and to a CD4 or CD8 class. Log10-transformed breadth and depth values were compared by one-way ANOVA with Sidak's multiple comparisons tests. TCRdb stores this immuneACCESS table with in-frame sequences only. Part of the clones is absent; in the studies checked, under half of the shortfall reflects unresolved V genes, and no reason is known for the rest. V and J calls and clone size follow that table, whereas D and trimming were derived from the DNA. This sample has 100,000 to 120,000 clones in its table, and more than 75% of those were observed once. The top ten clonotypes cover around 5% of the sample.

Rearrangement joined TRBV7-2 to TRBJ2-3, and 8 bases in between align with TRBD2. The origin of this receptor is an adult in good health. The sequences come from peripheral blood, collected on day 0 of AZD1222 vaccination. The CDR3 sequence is CASSLFGTRPTDTQYF. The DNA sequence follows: TGTGCCAGCAGCTTGTTCGGGACTAGACCCACAGATACGCAGTATTTT. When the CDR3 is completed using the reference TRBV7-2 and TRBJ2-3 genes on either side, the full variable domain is GAGVSQSPSNKVTEKGKDVELRCDPISGHTALYWYRQSLGQGLEFLIYFQGNSAPDKSGLPSDRFSAERTGGSVSTLTIQRTQQEDSAVYLCASSLFGTRPTDTQYFGPGTRLTVL.